Shown below are 17 T cell receptor beta chains from a single sample sequenced in a study of shared clonotypes between healthy human individuals. Generated by immunoSEQ multiplex PCR, the TCRdb table keeps only in-frame clones and is missing some. The table has over a million clones, 96% seen once; the top ten hold approximately 1%. The sequencing sample was made of naive CD4+ T cells sorted from blood. The sample's subset: CD45RA+ positively selected. Every receptor here comes from a man in his thirties or forties in good health.

The chain couples TRBV27 to TRBJ2-7, with 9 bases aligning to TRBD2. The trim removed 1 base at V and 2 bases at J, leaving 21 bases unmatched. From germline, CDR1 is MNHEY and CDR2 SMNVEV (reference sequence). There are 21 residues in the CDR3. The CDR3 region has the DNA TGTGCCAGCAGTTTATATTTAGGGGCAGGGGGTTACCGCGGGAGGGCCTACGAGCAGTACTTC. This codes for CASSLYLGAGGYRGRAYEQYF.

The chain is built from TRBV29-1 and TRBJ2-5, with D possibly being TRBD1 or TRBD2 (5 bases each). CDR3 length: 11 amino acids. Germline V gives CDR1 SQVTM, CDR2 ANQGSEA. Trimming shortened V by 4 bases and J by 5 bases, and 8 bases separated the two germline ends. The CDR3 DNA reads TGCAGCGTTGCGGGACGGGAGACCCAGTACTTC. Its translation is CSVAGRETQYF.

The J gene is TRBJ2-5, the V gene TRBV27; D is possibly TRBD2 (5 bases). The CDR3 contains 13 residues. Between the trimmed V and J ends, which lost 2 bases and 4 bases, there was a span of 8 bases. Germline V CDR1 and CDR2: MNHEY, SMNVEV (reference sequence). CDR3 loop: CASSLEGGETQYF. The CDR3 nucleotides are TGTGCCAGCAGTTTAGAGGGCGGAGAGACCCAGTACTTC.

The chain couples TRBV5-4 to TRBJ2-2; the match to TRBD2 covers 10 bases. Germline V CDR1 and CDR2: SGHNT, YYREEE (reference sequence). The CDR3 is made up of 15 amino acids. The V and J ends lost 1 base and 7 bases, in that order; junction bases with no gene match: 4. This CDR3 is CASSLKAGGHGELFF. In DNA, the CDR3 is TGTGCCAGCAGCTTGAAAGCGGGAGGGCACGGGGAGCTGTTTTTT.

The chain is built from TRBV4-3 and TRBJ2-7, with D perhaps matching TRBD2 (6 bases). The CDR3 runs to 16 residues. V was shortened by 1 base and J by 3 bases, with 16 bases between the two germline ends. From germline, CDR1 is LGHNA and CDR2 YSLEER. CDR3 in amino acids: CASSQVGGRKVYEQYF. In DNA form, the CDR3 reads TGCGCCAGCAGCCAAGTTGGGGGGAGAAAGGTCTACGAGCAGTACTTC.

The rearrangement joins TRBV5-6 to TRBJ1-1, with D perhaps TRBD1 (6 bases). The CDR3 is 13 residues long. Trimming left V 4 bases short and J 5 bases short, with 12 bases between. Per germline, CDR1 SGHDT and CDR2 YYEEEE. The CDR3 region is CASSRFTGTEAFF. The CDR3 coding sequence is TGTGCCAGCAGCCGCTTCACAGGGACTGAAGCTTTCTTT.

J is TRBJ2-2 and V is TRBV15, with a weak D call TRBD1 (6 bases). The CDR3 sequence is 15 residues long. Germline lookup yields CDR1 LNHNV and CDR2 YYDKDF (reference sequence). The V gene lost 0 bases and the J gene lost 7 bases, with 12 bases spanning the gap. CDR3: CATSREIGGHGELFF. CDR3 sequence (DNA): TGTGCCACCAGCAGAGAGATAGGGGGTCACGGGGAGCTGTTTTTT.

V usage is TRBV11-2 and J usage is TRBJ2-7; D possibly uses TRBD1 or TRBD2 (6 bases each). CDR1 is SGHAT, CDR2 FQNNGV, per germline. The CDR3 totals 16 residues. The V end lost 5 bases, the J end lost 6 bases, and 23 bases lay between the germline ends. The CDR3 loop reads CASSRSGQYYTREQYF. CDR3 coding DNA: TGTGCCAGCAGCCGTAGCGGACAGTATTATACCCGCGAGCAGTACTTC.

For this clone: This specimen includes other DNA sequences encoding the same CDR3. This chain joins TRBV5-4 and TRBJ2-3; 7 nucleotides agree with TRBD2. CDR1 and CDR2 from the germline V gene are SGHNT and YYREEE (reference sequence). The V gene end was trimmed by 2 bases and the J gene end by 2 bases; junction bases not matched to a gene: 5. The CDR3 consists of 15 residues. Here the CDR3 reads CASSLKLASTDTQYF. The CDR3 bases are TGTGCCAGCAGCTTAAAACTAGCGTCCACAGATACGCAGTATTTT.

The J gene is TRBJ2-7, the V gene TRBV28, with D uncertain. Germline V gene lookup returns CDR1 MDHEN and CDR2 SYDVKM. Trimming shortened V by 3 bases and J by 1 base, and 10 bases separated the two germline ends. This CDR3 region has 14 residues. The CDR3 DNA reads as TGTGCCAGCAGTTTCGGTCTATCTTCCTACGAGCAGTACTTC. It codes for CASSFGLSSYEQYF.

This chain links TRBV29-1 with TRBJ1-2, with TRBD1 matching 8 bases. The CDR3 has 11 residues. V dropped 4 bases and J dropped 8; count of bases not matched to a gene: 3. Germline CDR1 is SQVTM and CDR2 is ANQGSEA. The CDR3 protein is CSVGQGLGYTF. The DNA for the CDR3 is TGCAGCGTTGGACAGGGGTTGGGCTACACCTTC.

In this sample, this clone turned up once. The chain combines TRBV2 with TRBJ1-1; D is perhaps TRBD1 (5 bases). The CDR3 has 14 residues. The V end lost 5 bases, the J end lost 0 bases, and 10 bases lay between the germline ends. Germline V gives CDR1 SNHLY, CDR2 FYNNEI. This CDR3 reads CASSKTALNTEAFF. DNA of the CDR3: TGTGCCAGCAGTAAGACAGCCCTGAACACTGAAGCTTTCTTT.

The count of this clone is one. The V call is TRBV6-1, the J call TRBJ1-5; D gene unclear. Germline V gene data show CDR1 as MNHNS and CDR2 as SASEGT. This CDR3 spans 14 amino acids. V lost 4 bases and J lost 7, with 14 bases in between. CDR3: CASSGYVSGQPQHF. CDR3 in DNA: TGTGCCAGCAGTGGGTACGTCTCGGGACAGCCCCAGCATTTT.

This chain joins TRBV7-2 and TRBJ2-1, with 9 bases that match TRBD2. From germline, CDR1 is SGHTA and CDR2 FQGNSA. With 1 base clipped from V and 0 bases from J, the junction kept 10 bases outside the gene matches. This CDR3 contains 19 residues. CDR3 sequence reads: CASSLVASGTLSSYNEQFF. Here the CDR3 DNA reads TGTGCCAGCAGCTTAGTGGCTAGCGGGACGTTAAGCTCCTACAATGAGCAGTTCTTC.

The chain combines TRBV29-1 with TRBJ2-3; D gene uncertain. Germline-derived CDR1 and CDR2 are SQVTM and ANQGSEA. CDR3 length: 12 amino acids. The ends were cut back, 1 base at V and 3 bases at J, with 5 bases in the middle. CDR3 loop: CSVEAQTDTQYF. CDR3 in DNA: TGCAGCGTTGAAGCACAGACAGATACGCAGTATTTT.

This clone has only one observation. The chain uses TRBV6-4 and TRBJ2-1; D could derive from TRBD1 or TRBD2 (5 bases each). The V end was cut by 3 bases, the J end by 10 bases, with 19 bases between. CDR1 is MRHNA and CDR2 is SNTAGT in the germline V gene. CDR3 length: 15 residues. CDR3 bases: TGTGCCAGCAGTGAGAAGTTAGCGACAGCACGGGAGCAGTTCTTC. This gives the protein CASSEKLATAREQFF.

This sequence joins TRBV5-1 and TRBJ1-4, with D possibly TRBD1 on 6 matching bases. CDR3 length: 14 amino acids. The V gene's germline CDR1 is SGHRS and CDR2 YFSETQ. Deletions cut 4 bases from V and 10 bases from J, with 17 bases between. The CDR3 nucleotides read TGCGCCAGCAGCACTGGGACATTGGGATCAAAACTGTTTTTT. This sequence encodes CASSTGTLGSKLFF.